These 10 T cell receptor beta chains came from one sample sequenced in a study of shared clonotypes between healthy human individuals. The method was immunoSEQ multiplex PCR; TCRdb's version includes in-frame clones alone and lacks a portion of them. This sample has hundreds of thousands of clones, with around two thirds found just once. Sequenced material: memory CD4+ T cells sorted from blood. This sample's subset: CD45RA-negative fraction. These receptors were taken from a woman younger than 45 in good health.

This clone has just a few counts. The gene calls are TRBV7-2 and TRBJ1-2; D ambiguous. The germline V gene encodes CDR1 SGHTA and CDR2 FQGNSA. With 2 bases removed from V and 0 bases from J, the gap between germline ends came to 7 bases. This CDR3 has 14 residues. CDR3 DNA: TGTGCCAGCAGCTTATACCAGTCTAACTATGGCTACACCTTC. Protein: CASSLYQSNYGYTF. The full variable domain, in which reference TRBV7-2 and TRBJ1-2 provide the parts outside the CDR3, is GAGVSQSPSNKVTEKGKDVELRCDPISGHTALYWYRQSLGQGLEFLIYFQGNSAPDKSGLPSDRFSAERTGGSVSTLTIQRTQQEDSAVYLCASSLYQSNYGYTFGSGTRLTVV.

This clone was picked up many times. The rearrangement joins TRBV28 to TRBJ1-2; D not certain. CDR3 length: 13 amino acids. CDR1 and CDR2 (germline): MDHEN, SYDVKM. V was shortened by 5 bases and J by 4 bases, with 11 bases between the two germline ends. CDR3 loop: CASSGRRTYGYTF. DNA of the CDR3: TGTGCCAGCAGTGGACGGAGGACCTATGGCTACACCTTC.

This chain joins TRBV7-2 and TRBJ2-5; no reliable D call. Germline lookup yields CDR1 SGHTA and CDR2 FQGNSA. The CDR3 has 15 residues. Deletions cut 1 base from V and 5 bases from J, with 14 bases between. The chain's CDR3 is CASSLGLLVAETQYF. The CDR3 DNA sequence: TGTGCCAGCAGCTTAGGACTCCTAGTAGCTGAGACCCAGTACTTC. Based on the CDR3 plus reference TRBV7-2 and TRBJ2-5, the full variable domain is GAGVSQSPSNKVTEKGKDVELRCDPISGHTALYWYRQSLGQGLEFLIYFQGNSAPDKSGLPSDRFSAERTGGSVSTLTIQRTQQEDSAVYLCASSLGLLVAETQYFGPGTRLLVL.

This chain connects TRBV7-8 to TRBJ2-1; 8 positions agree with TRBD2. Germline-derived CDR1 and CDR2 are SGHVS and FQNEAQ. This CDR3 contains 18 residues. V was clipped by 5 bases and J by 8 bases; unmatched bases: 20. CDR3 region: CASSPEAGVFTGRDEQFF. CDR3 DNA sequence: TGTGCCAGCAGCCCCGAAGCGGGAGTATTTACGGGTAGGGATGAGCAGTTCTTC.

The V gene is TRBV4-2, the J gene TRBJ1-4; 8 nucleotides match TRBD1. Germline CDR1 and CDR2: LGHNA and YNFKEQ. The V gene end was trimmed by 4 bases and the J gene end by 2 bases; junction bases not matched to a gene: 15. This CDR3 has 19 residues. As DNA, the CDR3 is TGTGCCAGCAGCCCCCGTCTTCAGGCAGGGGGCTCGACTAATGAAAAACTGTTTTTT. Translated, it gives CASSPRLQAGGSTNEKLFF.

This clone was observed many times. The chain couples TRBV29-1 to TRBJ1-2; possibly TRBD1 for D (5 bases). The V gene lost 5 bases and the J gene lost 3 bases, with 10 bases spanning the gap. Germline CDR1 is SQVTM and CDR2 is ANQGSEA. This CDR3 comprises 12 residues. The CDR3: CSVYQGDYGYTF. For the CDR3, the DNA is TGCAGCGTTTATCAGGGCGACTATGGCTACACCTTC.

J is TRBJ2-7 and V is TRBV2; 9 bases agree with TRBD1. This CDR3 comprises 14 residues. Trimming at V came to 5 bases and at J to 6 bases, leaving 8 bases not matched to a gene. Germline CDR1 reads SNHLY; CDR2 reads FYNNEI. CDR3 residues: CASSLDRGGIEQYF. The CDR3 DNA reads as TGTGCCAGCAGTCTAGACAGGGGGGGGATCGAGCAGTACTTC.

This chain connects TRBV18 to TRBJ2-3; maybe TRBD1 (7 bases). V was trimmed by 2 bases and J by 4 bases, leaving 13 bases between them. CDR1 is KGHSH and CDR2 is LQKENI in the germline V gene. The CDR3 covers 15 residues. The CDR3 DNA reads TGTGCCAGCTCACCAAGACAGGGACTGTCAGATACGCAGTATTTT. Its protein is CASSPRQGLSDTQYF.

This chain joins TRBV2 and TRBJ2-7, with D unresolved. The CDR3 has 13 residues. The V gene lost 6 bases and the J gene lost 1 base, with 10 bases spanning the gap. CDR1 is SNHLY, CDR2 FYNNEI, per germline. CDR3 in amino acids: CASSHIESYEQYF. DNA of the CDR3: TGTGCCAGCAGCCACATAGAATCCTACGAGCAGTACTTC.

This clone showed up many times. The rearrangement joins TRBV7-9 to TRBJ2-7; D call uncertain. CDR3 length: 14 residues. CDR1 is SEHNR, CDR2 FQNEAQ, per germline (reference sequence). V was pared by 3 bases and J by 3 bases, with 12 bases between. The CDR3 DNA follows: TGTGCCAGCAGCTTTAATGTGGGAATCTACGAGCAGTACTTC. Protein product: CASSFNVGIYEQYF. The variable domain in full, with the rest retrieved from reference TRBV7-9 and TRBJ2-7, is DTGVSQNPRHKITKRGQNVTFRCDPISEHNRLYWYRQTLGQGPEFLTYFQNEAQLEKSRLLSDRFSAERPKGSFSTLEIQRTEQGDSAMYLCASSFNVGIYEQYFGPGTRLTVT.